Described below is a single T cell receptor beta chain sequence and its context. Which antigen it targets is not known. The input lacks base qualities; no much larger clone sits a single base away. V and J are truncated by 2 bases and 6 bases respectively, leaving an intervening sequence of 16 bases. The germline V gene yields MNHEY for CDR1 and SVGAGI for CDR2. Taken from cysteine to phenylalanine, the CDR3 has 15 residues. CDR3 DNA only is kept here, 45 bases in frame from base 1. This entry belongs to a study of blood T cells in healthy people across ages (dated by TCRdb to the mid-2010s). Looking at the study overall: In model experiments, roughly one uniquely barcoded TCR beta cDNA molecule per two T cells was captured by template switching. To avoid experimental bias, donors of different ages were randomly spread across the sequencing lanes. The donors were divided into four age groups: young (average around 17 years), middle-aged (over 35), aged (about 60) and long-lived (approximately 74). Using the same blood draw, the study looked at two additional independent replicas of 1 million unique cDNA reads for two donors, one aged 18 to 30 and the other aged 80 or older. Using deep sequencing normalized with unique cDNA molecular identifiers, the study measured how TCR beta repertoire diversity changes with age.

Library generation was performed with 5' RACE. TCRdb lists the instrument as Illumina HiSeq 2500. The second PCR ran for roughly 7 to 11 cycles and used a J-beta primer mix along with a sample-barcoded 5' primer. A template-switch 5' adaptor carrying 12 random nucleotides introduced a unique molecular identifier onto each TCR beta cDNA molecule. Each sample yielded at least 3 million CDR3-containing paired-end reads. First-strand cDNA was synthesized from all RNA with the Mint cDNA synthesis kit, primed by a TRBC-specific oligonucleotide. All cDNA was treated with uracil-DNA glycosylase and then went through a first 18-cycle PCR with the universal primers M1SS and BC2_uni_R. In the source study's methods: Normalization of each sample was performed by random selection of 1 million high-quality reads, each carrying a distinct molecular identifier. Reads with shared molecular identifiers were discarded instead of being binned into consensus sequences. CDR3 identification, clonotype clustering and error correction used MiTCR with a Q25 quality threshold and the strictest error-elimination algorithm. Lower-bound total TCR beta diversity was estimated with a nonparametric unseen species model using Euler transformation. TCRdb's own reprocessing of the public reads used fastp at Q25 and MiXCR and kept productive beta chains. All rows with the same CDR3 protein become a single entry with the most common DNA and genes. TCRdb, not the original authors, processed these V and J calls. For this sample there are around 1,500,000 distinct CDR3 sequences; 42% appear just once. The top ten hold 7.9% of the sample.

Donors were 39 systemically healthy Caucasian individuals from Russia aged roughly 6 to 95 years. Each donor gave about 11 milliliters of peripheral blood, drawn into EDTA-treated Vacutainer tubes. Ficoll-Paque density-gradient centrifugation was used to isolate PBMCs, with at least 6 million obtained per sample. Total RNA was extracted from PBMCs with Trizol reagent, with at least 6 micrograms obtained per sample. The percentages of naive CD45RAhigh/CD27high T cells were determined by flow cytometry on a PBMC aliquot from every donor. General conclusions and limits of the study: Observed TCR beta diversity per million T cells fell roughly linearly with age, and a significant reduction was already apparent by age roughly 40. A strong correlation was found between observed TCR beta diversity and the percentage of naive T cells measured by flow cytometry. Because profiling used bulk unsorted PBMCs, naive and antigen-experienced compartments could not be compared conclusively. Compared with the aged group, the long-lived group had more naive CD4+ T cells, fewer expanded clones and increased TCR diversity, suggesting age selection. Because the CMV infection status of the donors was unknown, age-related changes in expanded clonotypes may potentially have been confounded. Estimates of total diversity from one million sequenced T cells were regarded as lower bounds and underestimates.

Source material: blood. The rearrangement combines TRBV6-5 with TRBJ1-2; TRBD1 could be the D gene, as 5 bases match. The clonotype comes from a woman aged 18-29 years in good health. The CDR3 corresponds to CASSYAGTSSDGYTF. The nucleotide sequence is TGTGCCAGCAGTTACGCGGGGACCTCGAGCGATGGCTACACCTTC.